This TCR beta chain was sequenced for a study of control samples from healthy donors and cancer patients. Assay: immunoSEQ multiplex PCR; the TCRdb copy retains only in-frame clones and omits some. Of about 140,000 clones listed, about 90% are singletons. Germline V gene data show CDR1 as LNHNV and CDR2 as YYDKDF (reference sequence). V lost 8 bases to trimming and J lost 6 bases, with 17 bases between them. The CDR3 is 15 residues long. The sequenced sample was blood. The chain joins TRBV15 to TRBJ1-6; D unresolved. This TCR was recovered from a man aged 18 to 35 in good health. CDR3 residues: CATHPTGGLNSPLHF. The CDR3 DNA follows: TGTGCCACCCACCCCACTGGAGGGCTTAATTCACCCCTCCACTTT.